This TCR beta chain emerged from a study of cytotoxic CD8 clonotypes in ibrutinib-treated CLL. Study context: The authors obtained response samples at a median of about 11 months of treatment, range 6 to 36.

Overall study findings and caveats: Public clonotypes, found uncommonly, either contracted or stayed stable on treatment. At the start, clonality exceeded age-matched healthy donors and followed circulating CD8+ T-cell counts. Ibrutinib response saw clonality rise, and progression saw it return toward baseline.

The CDR3 is 16 residues long. Germline trimming cut 5 bases from V and 5 bases from J; bases unmatched to any gene: 8. The germline V gene encodes CDR1 SEHNR and CDR2 FQNEAQ (reference sequence). Remarks on this clone: What it binds is not known.

Produced via immunoSEQ multiplex PCR; TCRdb's table is partial and in-frame only. The profile shows roughly 330,000 clones, roughly two thirds of them singletons. Specimen: PBMCs, collected after 36 months of ibrutinib treatment. This receptor was taken from a human donor with chronic lymphocytic leukemia. This sequence joins TRBV7-9 and TRBJ2-3; 12 bases fit TRBD2. CDR3 coding DNA: TGTGCCAGCAGCCCTGGACTAGCGGGGAGGGTAGATACGCAGTATTTT. Protein sequence: CASSPGLAGRVDTQYF.